These 21 T cell receptor beta chains originate from one sample sequenced in a study of shared clonotypes between healthy human individuals. Generated by immunoSEQ multiplex PCR, the TCRdb table keeps only in-frame clones and is missing some. The profile shows about 490,000 clones, 70% to 80% of them singletons. The specimen was PBMCs. These receptor sequences come from a woman aged 40 to 50 in good health. Some clones in this sample may be carry-over from other donors' samples.

This sequence joins TRBV28 and TRBJ2-3; D unresolved. This CDR3 comprises 13 residues. CDR1 MDHEN and CDR2 SYDVKM come from the germline V gene. The ends were cut back, 2 bases at V and 3 bases at J, with 6 bases in the middle. CDR3 in amino acids: CASSLGLTDTQYF. The CDR3 coding sequence is TGTGCCAGCAGTTTAGGGCTTACAGATACGCAGTATTTT.

The V gene is TRBV6-1, the J gene TRBJ1-5; D gene ambiguous. Germline-derived CDR1 and CDR2 are MNHNS and SASEGT. The CDR3 contains 11 residues. Trimming left V 3 bases short and J 9 bases short, with 6 bases between. The CDR3: CASSEQVPQHF. CDR3 DNA sequence: TGTGCCAGCAGTGAGCAGGTGCCCCAGCATTTT.

The chain recombines TRBV10-3 with TRBJ2-7; maybe TRBD2 (5 bases). This CDR3 contains 12 residues. Germline CDR1 and CDR2: ENHRY and SYGVKD. V was cut by 4 bases and J by 9 bases, with 13 bases left in between. CDR3 in DNA: TGTGCCATCAGTGGAGGGTCGGGGTTGCAGTACTTC. This translates into CAISGGSGLQYF.

This chain joins TRBV28 and TRBJ2-3; a possible D gene is TRBD2 (5 bases). The V end lost 3 bases, the J end lost 1 base, and 11 bases lay between the germline ends. CDR1 and CDR2 (germline): MDHEN, SYDVKM. The CDR3 has 15 residues. Here the CDR3 DNA reads TGTGCCAGCAGTTTCGTGGGAGCTGGCACAGATACGCAGTATTTT. This encodes CASSFVGAGTDTQYF.

The chain joins TRBV9 to TRBJ1-4; D may be TRBD1 (5 bases). The CDR3 has 16 amino acids. Germline V lookup: CDR1 SGDLS, CDR2 YYNGEE. V lost 3 bases, J lost 5 bases, and 17 bases lay in between. The CDR3 loop is CASSATTGWLNEKLFF. The CDR3 bases are TGTGCCAGCAGCGCAACAACAGGATGGCTCAATGAAAAACTGTTTTTT.

This clone showed up just a few times. The chain carries TRBV5-1 and TRBJ1-5; the D is unclear. The CDR3 length is 13 residues. The V gene's germline CDR1 is SGHRS and CDR2 YFSETQ. Deletions cut 4 bases from V and 4 bases from J, with 9 bases between. The CDR3 is CASSRDGNQPQHF. The CDR3 DNA sequence: TGCGCCAGCAGCAGGGATGGTAATCAGCCCCAGCATTTT.

Ten or more counts support this clone. The rearrangement joins TRBV7-2 to TRBJ2-2; no firm D call. The V end was cut by 4 bases, the J end by 6 bases, with 9 bases between. CDR3 length: 13 residues. CDR1 is SGHTA and CDR2 is FQGNSA in the germline V gene. CDR3 in amino acids: CASSSDFAGELFF. The CDR3 nucleotides read TGTGCCAGCAGCTCAGATTTTGCCGGGGAGCTGTTTTTT.

The chain is built from TRBV20-1 and TRBJ2-3; D gene unclear. V was shortened by 7 bases and J by 9 bases, with 8 bases between the two germline ends. Germline V gene lookup returns CDR1 DFQATT and CDR2 SNEGSKA (reference sequence). The CDR3 extends over 9 amino acids. The CDR3 DNA reads TGCAGTGGAGGTCTGACGCAGTATTTT. It yields the protein CSGGLTQYF.

Turning to this clone: This could be a read error, since a much larger clone is one nucleotide away. The J gene is TRBJ2-6, the V gene TRBV6-1; the D is unclear. Per the germline V gene, CDR1 is MNHNS and CDR2 is SASEGT. This CDR3 has 13 amino acids. The DNA for the CDR3 is TGTGCCAACAGTCCCCCTGGGGCCAACGTCCTGACTTTC. It specifies CANSPPGANVLTF.

The chain has TRBV2 and TRBJ2-5; D is possibly TRBD1 or TRBD2 (5 bases each). The ends were cut back, 8 bases at V and 1 base at J, with 14 bases in the middle. The CDR3 covers 14 residues. In germline, CDR1 is SNHLY, CDR2 FYNNEI. The CDR3 sequence is CASGRGGGQETQYF. CDR3 in DNA: TGTGCCAGCGGCCGAGGTGGGGGCCAAGAGACCCAGTACTTC.

The CDR3 protein is CASRQLAGVVYEQYF. In DNA, the CDR3 is TGCGCCAGCAGACAACTAGCGGGAGTAGTATACGAGCAGTACTTC. The chain is built from TRBV5-1 and TRBJ2-7; TRBD2 agrees at 11 bases. The J segment lost 4 bases and the V segment lost 5 bases, leaving 8 bases of the junction unmatched. CDR1 and CDR2 (germline): SGHRS, YFSETQ. The CDR3 has 15 amino acids.

In its sample, this clone was seen a few times. Other DNA variants within this sample encode the same CDR3. The genes are TRBV14 and TRBJ1-1, with no clear D. The CDR3 runs to 13 residues. Germline-derived CDR1 and CDR2 are SGHDN and FVKESK. The V and J ends lost 1 base and 4 bases respectively, with 7 bases between them. CDR3 nucleotides: TGTGCCAGCAGCCAAGCGAGAGTCACTGAAGCTTTCTTT. This translates into CASSQARVTEAFF.

The chain uses TRBV2 and TRBJ2-3; 9 positions match TRBD1. This CDR3 has 15 residues. V shed 5 bases and J 4 bases; nucleotides not matched to a gene: 7. Germline lookup yields CDR1 SNHLY and CDR2 FYNNEI. The CDR3 bases are TGTGCCAGCAGTATTCCGGGACAGGGTGCAGATACGCAGTATTTT. Translation: CASSIPGQGADTQYF.

CDR3 residues: CASSRKPGGQGEKLFF. The CDR3 DNA is TGTGCCAGCAGTCGTAAACCCGGGGGGCAGGGTGAAAAACTGTTTTTT. The chain has TRBV11-2 and TRBJ1-4, with D possibly being TRBD1 (6 bases). The germline V gene encodes CDR1 SGHAT and CDR2 FQNNGV. The ends were cut back, 6 bases at V and 7 bases at J, with 21 bases in the middle. The CDR3 is 16 amino acids.

The chain's CDR3 is CASSPTGAGELFF. In nucleotides, the CDR3 is TGTGCCAGCAGCCCGACAGGGGCCGGGGAGCTGTTTTTT. The genes are TRBV5-6 and TRBJ2-2, with 8 bases lining up with TRBD1. This CDR3 is built from 13 residues. With V trimmed by 4 bases and J by 6 bases, 2 bases remained unmatched. Germline-derived CDR1 and CDR2 are SGHDT and YYEEEE.

This clone was seen only a few times. The chain recombines TRBV7-2 with TRBJ2-2; 7 nucleotides agree with TRBD2. The CDR3 is 15 residues long. Germline values: CDR1 SGHTA, CDR2 FQGNSA. The trim removed 7 bases at V and 0 bases at J, leaving 5 bases unmatched. The CDR3 DNA reads as TGTGCCAGCACCCCAGGGAGGGCGAACACCGGGGAGCTGTTTTTT. Translation gives CASTPGRANTGELFF. The entire variable domain, with the rest obtained from reference TRBV7-2 and TRBJ2-2, is as follows: GAGVSQSPSNKVTEKGKDVELRCDPISGHTALYWYRQSLGQGLEFLIYFQGNSAPDKSGLPSDRFSAERTGGSVSTLTIQRTQQEDSAVYLCASTPGRANTGELFFGEGSRLTVL.

In this sample, this clone turned up many times. The chain joins TRBV6-1 to TRBJ1-2; no firm D call. V lost 10 bases, J lost 7 bases, and 13 bases lay in between. CDR3 length: 11 amino acids. Germline V gives CDR1 MNHNS, CDR2 SASEGT. The CDR3 DNA reads TGTGCCACACTTCCCTCGGGTGGCTACACCTTC. Encoded protein: CATLPSGGYTF.

V is TRBV5-1 and J is TRBJ2-5; 8 nucleotides match TRBD1. Trimming took 3 bases from V and 9 from J; bases not matched to a gene: 16. Germline V lookup: CDR1 SGHRS, CDR2 YFSETQ. This CDR3 has 16 amino acids. CDR3 in DNA: TGCGCCAGCAGCTCGGAGGGGGCGGTCCAGGGGGCGGCCCAGTACTTC. Translation: CASSSEGAVQGAAQYF.

Comments on this clone: A far larger clone is off by one base, so a read error is likely. The chain links TRBV6-5 to TRBJ1-1, with D possibly being TRBD1 (5 bases). The V end was cut by 6 bases, the J end by 4 bases, with 9 bases between. The CDR3 runs 12 residues. Germline lookup yields CDR1 MNHEY and CDR2 SVGAGI. CDR3 DNA sequence: TGTGCCAGCAGGCAAAGGGGCACTGAAGCTTTCTTT. Protein: CASRQRGTEAFF.

Comments on this clone: A far bigger clonotype differs at one base, so this is likely a read error. The chain combines TRBV30 with TRBJ1-1, with 9 bases lining up with TRBD1. This CDR3 has 10 residues. Germline values: CDR1 GTSNPN, CDR2 SVGIG (reference sequence). The CDR3 DNA sequence: TGTGGGACAGGGGTGACTGAAGCTTCCTTT. This encodes CGTGVTEASF. The whole variable domain, filled in from reference TRBV30 and TRBJ1-1, reads SQTIHQWPATLVQPVGSPLSLECTVEGTSNPNLYWYRQAAGRGLQLLFYSVGIGQISSEVPQNLSASRPQDRQFILSSKKLLLSDSGFYLCGTGVTEASFGQGTRLTVV.

This chain joins TRBV7-2 and TRBJ1-2; D gene unclear. This CDR3 comprises 12 residues. Trimming shortened V by 0 bases and J by 8 bases, and 7 bases separated the two germline ends. Germline CDR1 is SGHTA and CDR2 is FQGNSA. As DNA, the CDR3 is TGTGCCAGCAGCTTAGCCACTGGGGGCTACACCTTC. Translated: CASSLATGGYTF.